A selection of T cell receptor beta chains follows, all from one sample in a study of early T cells in non-severe SARS-CoV-2 infection. TCRdb recomputed calls from the 5' RACE reads with MiXCR, one row per CDR3 protein. This sample yields about 110,000 distinct CDR3 sequences, of which over 9.5% are seen a single time; 3.5% to 4% belongs to the top ten. The sample consisted of whole blood, taken at baseline. The receptors stem from an adult who was a healthcare worker with PCR-confirmed SARS-CoV-2 infection or an uninfected control (not recorded which). The CDR3 runs from the conserved cysteine through the conserved F or W. D genes are given only for firm matches. Rows may omit the clone size; those that give it use once, few, many or a size class.

abundance	len	v_gene	j_gene	d_gene	CDR3nt	CDR3aa
many	17	TRBV5-1	TRBJ2-7	TRBD2	TGCGCCAGCAGCTTGGCCACGATAGCGGGGACTTCCTACGAGCAGTACTTC	CASSLATIAGTSYEQYF
few	15	TRBV7-9	TRBJ2-7	-	TGTGCCAGCAGCTTAGTCGGGGCAGGGAGCTACGAGCAGTACTTC	CASSLVGAGSYEQYF
-	19	TRBV4-1	TRBJ2-1	-	TGCGCCAGCAGCCAAGTAGGGATGGAGGCCGGGCCGCGGAAAAATGAGCAGTTCTTC	CASSQVGMEAGPRKNEQFF
-	15	TRBV11-2	TRBJ1-1	-	TGTGCCAGCAGCTTACAGCAGGGGCTGAACACTGAAGCTTTCTTT	CASSLQQGLNTEAFF
few	15	TRBV5-1	TRBJ2-1	TRBD2	TGCGCCAGCAGCCAGCCCGGGACTAGTTACAATGAGCAGTTCTTC	CASSQPGTSYNEQFF
many	15	TRBV6-1	TRBJ2-2	-	TGTGCCAGCAGTGACAGCCGCGGGGGCCCCGGGGAGCTGTTTTTT	CASSDSRGGPGELFF
-	16	TRBV7-3	TRBJ1-1	-	TGTGCCAGCAGCTTAGATTCAGGCCGTATGAACACTGAAGCTTTCTTT	CASSLDSGRMNTEAFF
many	14	TRBV5-4	TRBJ2-5	TRBD1	TGTGCCAGCAGCCGAGACAGGGTGACAGGTACCCAGTACTTC	CASSRDRVTGTQYF
-	12	TRBV29-1	TRBJ1-1	TRBD1	TGCAGCGTTGGGACAGGAGGGACTGAAGCTTTCTTT	CSVGTGGTEAFF
few	15	TRBV3-1	TRBJ1-1	TRBD1	TGTGCCAGCAGCCACACAGGGGGGCCGAACACTGAAGCTTTCTTT	CASSHTGGPNTEAFF
few	17	TRBV27	TRBJ2-3	-	TGTGCCAGCAGTTGGCCCCAGGGGCGGGAGAGCACAGATACGCAGTATTTT	CASSWPQGRESTDTQYF
few	16	TRBV5-6	TRBJ1-1	-	TGTGCCAGCAGCTCGGATACGTGGGAGCGTATAACTGAAGCTTTCTTT	CASSSDTWERITEAFF
few	13	TRBV27	TRBJ2-1	-	TGTGCCAGCAGTTTGGTGAGCGGCGGTGAGCAGTTCTTC	CASSLVSGGEQFF
-	15	TRBV20-1	TRBJ2-7	TRBD2	TGCAGTGCTGCAGACTTTTGGGGGGGTGCCTACGAGCAGTACTTC	CSAADFWGGAYEQYF
-	19	TRBV6-2/TRBV6-3	TRBJ2-7	-	TGTGCCAGCAGTTACTCAAGGGGGTTCGGCGGGAATTACCGCTACGAGCAGTACTTC	CASSYSRGFGGNYRYEQYF
many	14	TRBV29-1	TRBJ2-7	TRBD1	TGCAGCGTTGGGGGATTCAGGGGGCGAGGAGAGCAGTACTTC	CSVGGFRGRGEQYF
-	14	TRBV4-2	TRBJ1-5	-	TGTGCCAGCAGCCGAGATTTGCTAAATCAGCCCCAGCATTTT	CASSRDLLNQPQHF
-	12	TRBV29-1	TRBJ2-1	-	TGCAGCGTTGAAGATCTTCTCAATGAGCAGTTCTTC	CSVEDLLNEQFF
-	15	TRBV7-3	TRBJ2-1	TRBD2	TGTGCCAGCAGCCATCAACTAGCGGGAGGCAATGAGCAGTTCTTC	CASSHQLAGGNEQFF
many	12	TRBV12-5	TRBJ2-7	-	TGTGCTAGTGGTTTGTTTTCCTACGAGCAGTACTTC	CASGLFSYEQYF
many	16	TRBV11-2	TRBJ2-5	TRBD1	TGTGCCAGCAGCTTACTCCTAGGACAGGCTAAAGAGACCCAGTACTTC	CASSLLLGQAKETQYF
-	14	TRBV19	TRBJ1-2	-	TGTGCCAGTAGTATTTCGGGCGAGAACTATGGCTACACCTTC	CASSISGENYGYTF
few	15	TRBV4-1	TRBJ2-7	TRBD1	TGCGCCAGCAGCCAGGAGGGACAGGAAGCCTACGAGCAGTACTTC	CASSQEGQEAYEQYF
-	13	TRBV6-5	TRBJ2-1	TRBD2	TGTGCCAGCAGGGGCGGGAGCGGGGGTGAGCAGTTCTTC	CASRGGSGGEQFF
few	14	TRBV19	TRBJ2-2	-	TGTGCCAGTAGTATCCAGCGGCCCACCGGGGAGCTGTTTTTT	CASSIQRPTGELFF
few	14	TRBV7-2	TRBJ2-3	-	TGTGCCAGCAGCTTATATCTAGGAGCAGATACGCAGTATTTT	CASSLYLGADTQYF
many	15	TRBV7-6	TRBJ1-6	TRBD1	TGTGCCAGCAGCCCCCGACAGGGGAATAATTCACCCCTCCACTTT	CASSPRQGNNSPLHF
many	14	TRBV18	TRBJ1-5	TRBD1	TGTGCCAGCACGGGACAGTATAGCAATCAGCCCCAGCATTTT	CASTGQYSNQPQHF
few	13	TRBV28	TRBJ1-5	-	TGTGCCAGCACGTACAGGGGCAATCAGCCCCAGCATTTT	CASTYRGNQPQHF
-	15	TRBV5-1	TRBJ2-1	TRBD2	TGCGCCAGCAGCTTGGCGGGACTAGAAGGAGGTGAGCAGTTCTTC	CASSLAGLEGGEQFF
few	16	TRBV6-5	TRBJ2-3	-	TGTGCCAGCAGTTACTCGCGTCGGGAAAGCACAGATACGCAGTATTTT	CASSYSRRESTDTQYF
few	13	TRBV3-1	TRBJ2-5	-	TGTGCCAGCAGCCAAGATTTTGTAGAGACCCAGTACTTC	CASSQDFVETQYF
many	15	TRBV6-1	TRBJ2-1	TRBD2	TGTGCCAGCAGGCTTAGCGGGGCCCCCTACAATGAGCAGTTCTTC	CASRLSGAPYNEQFF
few	13	TRBV28	TRBJ2-7	-	TGTGCCAGCAGTTCGCCGGGGTTCTACGAGCAGTACTTC	CASSSPGFYEQYF
-	16	TRBV7-2	TRBJ2-5	-	TGTGCCAGCAGCTTAGCGATGCAGAGGTCTTCCGAGACCCAGTACTTC	CASSLAMQRSSETQYF
-	15	TRBV29-1	TRBJ2-7	TRBD1	TGTAGCGTTGGAACCACCGGGACAGTGGATCGGGAGCAGTACTTC	CSVGTTGTVDREQYF
-	15	TRBV20-1	TRBJ2-5	TRBD2	TGCAGTGCTAGAGGTATCAGCGGGGACCAAGAGACCCAGTACTTC	CSARGISGDQETQYF
many	16	TRBV3-1	TRBJ1-1	-	TGTGCCAGCAGCCAAGGGGCCCTGGGGGGCTCCACTGAAGCTTTCTTT	CASSQGALGGSTEAFF
few	11	TRBV30	TRBJ1-1	-	TGTGCCTGGAGTTCAGGGATCGAAGCTTTCTTT	CAWSSGIEAFF
few	13	TRBV10-3	TRBJ2-3	-	TGTGCCATCAGTGAGGGAGCTACAGATACGCAGTATTTT	CAISEGATDTQYF
few	13	TRBV4-1	TRBJ2-7	-	TGCGCCAGCAGCCACCGGGCCGACTACGAGCAGTACTTC	CASSHRADYEQYF
-	16	TRBV7-8	TRBJ2-1	-	TGTGCCAGCAGCTTAGTGCTACCCCGGTCCTACAATGAGCAGTTCTTC	CASSLVLPRSYNEQFF
-	15	TRBV15	TRBJ2-5	TRBD1	TGTGCCACCAGCAGAGATCGGTACAGGGGAGAGACCCAGTACTTC	CATSRDRYRGETQYF
-	14	TRBV29-1	TRBJ1-1	-	TGCAGCGTCGTAAGGGGCACACAGAACACTGAAGCTTTCTTT	CSVVRGTQNTEAFF
few	15	TRBV12-3/TRBV12-4	TRBJ2-5	-	TGTGCCAGCAGGTCCCAGGGGGGATTACAAGAGACCCAGTACTTC	CASRSQGGLQETQYF
-	15	TRBV7-2	TRBJ2-1	-	TGTGCCAGCAGCTCCTGGGGGAATACCTACAATGAGCAGTTCTTC	CASSSWGNTYNEQFF
-	15	TRBV27	TRBJ2-3	TRBD1	TGTGCCAGCAGTTACGGGACAGCTAGCACAGATACGCAGTATTTT	CASSYGTASTDTQYF
-	18	TRBV28	TRBJ2-1	TRBD2	TGTGCCAGCAGTTCCCCCCGCAGACTAGCGGGAATCAACAATGAGCAGTTCTTC	CASSSPRRLAGINNEQFF
few	15	TRBV6-5	TRBJ2-1	TRBD2	TGTGCCAGCAGTTTGACTAGCGGGAGGAGCAATGAGCAGTTCTTC	CASSLTSGRSNEQFF